Listed here are 2 T cell receptor beta chains from one sample, sequenced in a study of blood T cells in healthy people across ages. The authors ran a second PCR of about 6 to 12 cycles using a sample-barcoded 5' primer and a J-beta primer mix. TCRdb re-derived calls from the 5' RACE reads in MiXCR, one entry per CDR3 protein. The sample holds approximately 880,000 distinct CDR3 sequences, about 48% seen once. The source material was blood. The receptors were sampled from a man aged 25 to 40 in good health.

The chain combines TRBV7-2 with TRBJ1-2, with 7 bases identical to TRBD1. CDR1 is SGHTA, CDR2 FQGNSA, per germline. CDR3 size: 14 residues. The J segment lost 5 bases and the V segment lost 5 bases, leaving 8 bases of the junction unmatched. As DNA, the CDR3 is TGTGCCAGCAGCCGTACCGAGGGGGCTTATGGCTACACCTTC. Protein product: CASSRTEGAYGYTF.

This clonotype was seen only a few times. The chain recombines TRBV3-1 with TRBJ1-4; TRBD1 agrees at 9 bases. The CDR3 extends over 16 amino acids. Per germline, CDR1 LGHDT and CDR2 YNNKEL (reference sequence). V was clipped by 3 bases and J by 6 bases; unmatched bases: 8. The DNA of the CDR3 is TGTGCCAGCAGCCATGTCTACCGGACAGGGGATGAAAAACTGTTTTTT. This codes for CASSHVYRTGDEKLFF.